This T cell receptor (beta chain) appears in the sequencing data of a study of radiotherapy plus CTLA-4 blockade in lung cancer. Here immunoSEQ multiplex PCR was the method, and the copy in TCRdb shows in-frame clones only, minus some. The sample lists fewer than 55,000 clones; more than 70% were seen once. There are 15 residues in the CDR3. V lost 6 bases and J lost 1; bases outside the gene matches: 8. Germline CDR1 reads WNHNN; CDR2 reads SYGVQD (reference sequence). The clonotype originates from a human donor with non-small cell lung cancer whose response to radiotherapy plus ipilimumab could not be evaluated. Sample: peripheral blood, taken from a patient treated with radiotherapy plus ipilimumab. The rearrangement links TRBV10-1 to TRBJ1-1; the match to TRBD1 covers 7 bases. CDR3 sequence reads: CASRRQGVGNTEAFF. The CDR3 DNA follows: TGCGCCAGCAGACGACAGGGCGTGGGGAACACTGAAGCTTTCTTT.